What follows describes a single TCR beta chain. In this sample, this clone turned up a few times. The antigen it recognizes is unknown. Base qualities are not at hand, and no much larger clone is one base apart. The record originates from a study of OX40 agonist ivuxolimab in advanced cancers. Looking at the study overall: The costimulatory receptor OX40 (CD134) was targeted by ivuxolimab, a fully human IgG2 agonistic monoclonal antibody. Intravenous ivuxolimab was administered to patients every 2 weeks at six dose levels: 0.01, 0.1, 0.3, 1.5, 3 and 10 mg/kg. The dose-escalation cohort was 82.7% male with a mean age of about 60 years, ranging from roughly 20 to 80. Partial responses occurred in three dose-escalation patients, of whom one had hepatocellular carcinoma and two had cutaneous melanoma. The purpose of peripheral TCRbeta sequencing was to test whether ivuxolimab changed TCR sequence diversity and led to clonal T-cell expansion. The paper covers the monotherapy dose-escalation part of the phase I ivuxolimab trial, which included N ≈ 50 patients. Patients were allowed to have had prior anti-PD-1, anti-PD-L1 or anti-CTLA-4 therapy, and 40% of the dose-escalation patients had previously received checkpoint inhibitors. Of the 50 to 55 dose-escalation patients, hepatocellular carcinoma was present in around 20, melanoma in around 15, renal cell carcinoma in 9 and head and neck cancer in 9.

General conclusions and limits of the study: The antigen specificity of the clonally expanded peripheral T cells was not determined. In partial responders in the 0.1-3.0 mg/kg groups, normalized peripheral clonal expansion was found to be among the lowest, especially among CD8+ T cells. At doses of 0.1 to 3.0 mg/kg, clonal expansion of both CD4+ and CD8+ blood T cells was observed from baseline to week 6. After ivuxolimab, expanded clones were on average more numerous among CD8+ T cells than among CD4+ T cells. Low levels of normalized T-cell clonal expansion were also seen in some patients who did not respond.

V drops 3 bases and J drops 3 bases, leaving 6 bases in between. The CDR3 numbers 12 residues from cysteine through phenylalanine. The CDR3 DNA has 36 bases and is translated from base 1. The germline V gene (reference sequence) sets CDR1 to SEHNR and CDR2 to FQNEAQ. For sequencing of the TCRbeta CDR3 region, genomic DNA was extracted from the sorted cells. TCRbeta CDR3 regions were sequenced using the immunoSEQ Assay. The table comes from immuneACCESS by way of TCRdb, which keeps in-frame sequences with V and J called. Part of the clones is missing from these tables; in studies checked, under half for an unresolved V gene and the rest for unknown reasons. The sample data list more than 45,000 clones, and about four fifths of these were observed just once. Approximately 4.5% of the sample goes to the ten largest clones. Patients with a history of autoimmune disease or receiving systemic immunosuppression were excluded from the trial. Peripheral blood for TCR sequencing was drawn from every dose cohort at baseline, at cycle 4 day 1 and at cycle 7 day 1. Samples came from an open-label, multicenter, first-in-human phase I dose-escalation trial of ivuxolimab. The trial enrolled adults with locally advanced or metastatic head and neck squamous cell, hepatocellular, melanoma or renal cell carcinoma. Before TCR sequencing, CD4+ T cells and CD8+ T cells from peripheral blood were sorted into separate populations.

The starting material was CD4+ or CD8+ T cells sorted from blood, obtained in a trial of the OX40 agonist ivuxolimab. The rearranged chain carries TRBV7-9 and TRBJ2-7; the D gene is perhaps TRBD1, from 5 matching bases. The TCR originated in an adult with an advanced solid tumor such as melanoma, head and neck, liver or kidney cancer. The CDR3 region reads CASSFDSYEQYF. The DNA reads as follows: TGTGCCAGCAGCTTTGACAGCTACGAGCAGTACTTC.